Below, one T cell receptor (beta chain) is given with its context. Study processing details: Amplification of reference gene primers provided the estimated nucleated cell counts. TCRdb's copy holds only in-frame clones and misses some; the assay was immunoSEQ multiplex PCR. V and J calls and clone size are as listed in that table; D and trimming were resolved from the DNA. The sample has around 300,000 clones; 86% are singletons. This entry comes from a study of blood T cell repertoires in COVID-19. About the research overall: The study drew acute and convalescent COVID-19 samples from the United States, Italy and Spain. PBMCs, B-cell-depleted T cells, or T cells provided the cDNA or gDNA that made up the material.

The sequencing sample was made of peripheral blood. This TCR was recovered from a woman aged 25 to 39 with active or convalescent COVID-19.

CDR3 coding DNA: TGCAGCGTTTTGACCACACCGACAGGGACCACTGAAGCTTTCTTT. Translated, it gives CSVLTTPTGTTEAFF. The V and J genes are TRBV29-1 and TRBJ1-1, with 7 bases identical to TRBD1. This CDR3 comprises 15 residues. Trimming took 5 bases from V and 4 from J; bases not matched to a gene: 13. CDR1 and CDR2 (germline): SQVTM, ANQGSEA.